Listed below are T cell receptor beta chains from one sample, sequenced in a study of vaccination and CD4 T cells after COVID-19. MiXCR, applied by TCRdb to the PCR reads, yields one record per CDR3 protein. The sample shows 15,000 or so distinct CDR3 sequences, over 40% of them seen only once. Antigens for these TCRs are unknown. Sequenced here: CD4+ T cells from blood, cultured in vitro, sampled about 7 months after SARS-CoV-2 vaccination. The receptor set was obtained from a human donor who had recovered from COVID-19. Both conserved end residues are part of each CDR3. The D gene is left open where the match is weak. Not all rows give a size; the values are once, few, many and, for expanded clones, a class.

D gene: TRBD2
clone size: .
V gene: TRBV10-3
J gene: TRBJ2-3
CDR3 protein: CAISERRLAGGQDTQYF
CDR3 DNA: TGTGCCATCAGTGAGCGCAGACTAGCGGGGGGGCAAGATACGCAGTATTTT

D gene: .
clone size: few
V gene: TRBV20-1
J gene: TRBJ2-3
CDR3 protein: CSARPPRHPTDTQYF
CDR3 DNA: TGCAGTGCTAGGCCCCCCCGCCATCCGACAGATACGCAGTATTTT

D gene: .
clone size: .
V gene: TRBV20-1
J gene: TRBJ1-1
CDR3 protein: CSARRQNKGEAFF
CDR3 DNA: TGCAGTGCTAGAAGACAGAACAAGGGGGAAGCTTTCTTT

D gene: .
clone size: large
V gene: TRBV6-1
J gene: TRBJ1-2
CDR3 protein: CASIGGAGGYTF
CDR3 DNA: TGTGCCAGCATCGGGGGGGCAGGTGGCTACACCTTC

D gene: TRBD2
clone size: .
V gene: TRBV18
J gene: TRBJ2-7
CDR3 protein: CASSPQSGLSYEQYF
CDR3 DNA: TGTGCCAGCTCACCGCAATCGGGACTATCCTACGAGCAGTACTTC

D gene: .
clone size: few
V gene: TRBV2
J gene: TRBJ2-7
CDR3 protein: CASSVSWGSYEQYF
CDR3 DNA: TGTGCCAGCAGTGTCAGTTGGGGCTCCTACGAGCAGTACTTC

D gene: .
clone size: .
V gene: TRBV2
J gene: TRBJ1-1
CDR3 protein: CASSVTTAGEAFF
CDR3 DNA: TGTGCCAGCAGTGTAACTACAGCGGGTGAAGCTTTCTTT

D gene: .
clone size: .
V gene: TRBV15
J gene: TRBJ2-7
CDR3 protein: CATSRKGEGAYEQYF
CDR3 DNA: TGTGCCACCAGCAGAAAGGGAGAGGGAGCCTACGAGCAGTACTTC

D gene: .
clone size: few
V gene: TRBV19
J gene: TRBJ2-7
CDR3 protein: CASAKTGSSYEQYF
CDR3 DNA: TGTGCCAGTGCAAAGACGGGATCGTCCTACGAGCAGTACTTC

D gene: .
clone size: .
V gene: TRBV6-2/TRBV6-3
J gene: TRBJ2-7
CDR3 protein: CASTNRLGREQYF
CDR3 DNA: TGTGCCAGCACTAATCGTCTGGGGCGCGAGCAGTACTTC

D gene: TRBD2
clone size: few
V gene: TRBV7-6
J gene: TRBJ2-7
CDR3 protein: CASSRSLAGGAYEQYF
CDR3 DNA: TGTGCCAGCAGCAGATCACTAGCGGGGGGGGCCTACGAGCAGTACTTC

D gene: TRBD2
clone size: .
V gene: TRBV20-1
J gene: TRBJ2-3
CDR3 protein: CSASPPGGASYTDTQYF
CDR3 DNA: TGCAGTGCTAGCCCCCCGGGGGGGGCGTCCTACACAGATACGCAGTATTTT

D gene: .
clone size: .
V gene: TRBV20-1
J gene: TRBJ2-7
CDR3 protein: CSGTTDSYEQYF
CDR3 DNA: TGCAGTGGGACAACAGACTCCTACGAGCAGTACTTC

D gene: .
clone size: .
V gene: TRBV19
J gene: TRBJ2-2
CDR3 protein: CASSRGTERRTGELFF
CDR3 DNA: TGTGCCAGTAGTAGGGGTACGGAGCGCCGGACCGGGGAGCTGTTTTTT

D gene: .
clone size: .
V gene: TRBV4-2
J gene: TRBJ2-7
CDR3 protein: CASSQDSAGPYEQYF
CDR3 DNA: TGTGCCAGCAGCCAAGATTCGGCGGGCCCCTACGAGCAGTACTTC

D gene: .
clone size: .
V gene: TRBV10-3
J gene: TRBJ2-7
CDR3 protein: CAIRAPQGYEQYF
CDR3 DNA: TGTGCCATCAGAGCGCCACAGGGCTACGAGCAGTACTTC

D gene: .
clone size: .
V gene: TRBV20-1
J gene: TRBJ2-3
CDR3 protein: CSAGLLRSDTQYF
CDR3 DNA: TGCAGTGCAGGGCTTCTTAGATCAGATACGCAGTATTTT

D gene: .
clone size: few
V gene: TRBV27
J gene: TRBJ2-7
CDR3 protein: CASGRQRVISYEQYF
CDR3 DNA: TGTGCCAGCGGTCGTCAGCGGGTCATCTCCTACGAGCAGTACTTC

D gene: TRBD1
clone size: .
V gene: TRBV7-2
J gene: TRBJ1-1
CDR3 protein: CASSLRTGTEAFF
CDR3 DNA: TGTGCCAGCAGCCTAAGGACAGGCACTGAAGCTTTCTTT

D gene: .
clone size: few
V gene: TRBV7-9
J gene: TRBJ1-1
CDR3 protein: CASRKQGGLDTEAFF
CDR3 DNA: TGTGCCAGCAGGAAACAGGGAGGTTTGGACACTGAAGCTTTCTTT

D gene: TRBD1
clone size: .
V gene: TRBV20-1
J gene: TRBJ2-5
CDR3 protein: CSARDRGSQYF
CDR3 DNA: TGCAGTGCTAGGGACAGGGGGTCCCAGTACTTC

D gene: TRBD2
clone size: .
V gene: TRBV7-2
J gene: TRBJ2-1
CDR3 protein: CASSLRAGAGNEQFF
CDR3 DNA: TGTGCCAGCAGCCTCCGAGCGGGAGCGGGGAATGAGCAGTTCTTC

D gene: TRBD1
clone size: few
V gene: TRBV19
J gene: TRBJ1-6
CDR3 protein: CASSDDRGRPLHF
CDR3 DNA: TGTGCCAGTAGCGACGACAGGGGAAGACCCCTCCACTTT

D gene: .
clone size: .
V gene: TRBV19
J gene: TRBJ2-7
CDR3 protein: CASKGPIEQYF
CDR3 DNA: TGTGCCAGTAAAGGCCCCATTGAGCAGTACTTC

D gene: .
clone size: .
V gene: TRBV6-5
J gene: TRBJ2-1
CDR3 protein: CASSSPVSSYNEQFF
CDR3 DNA: TGTGCCAGCAGTTCTCCGGTAAGCTCCTACAATGAGCAGTTCTTC

D gene: .
clone size: .
V gene: TRBV10-3
J gene: TRBJ1-6
CDR3 protein: CATSAGDSPLHF
CDR3 DNA: TGTGCCACGAGTGCGGGAGATTCACCCCTCCACTTT

D gene: .
clone size: few
V gene: TRBV5-1
J gene: TRBJ1-1
CDR3 protein: CASSLGWDSTEAFF
CDR3 DNA: TGCGCCAGCAGCTTAGGGTGGGATAGCACTGAAGCTTTCTTT

D gene: TRBD1
clone size: few
V gene: TRBV27
J gene: TRBJ2-7
CDR3 protein: CASSRTGYAEQYF
CDR3 DNA: TGTGCCAGCAGTCGGACAGGGTATGCCGAGCAGTACTTC

D gene: .
clone size: .
V gene: TRBV7-2
J gene: TRBJ2-1
CDR3 protein: CASSLAGREQFF
CDR3 DNA: TGTGCCAGCAGCTTAGCCGGGAGAGAGCAGTTCTTC

D gene: TRBD2
clone size: once
V gene: TRBV27
J gene: TRBJ2-7
CDR3 protein: CASRHSGSPDEQYF
CDR3 DNA: TGTGCCAGCAGACATAGCGGGAGTCCGGACGAGCAGTACTTC

D gene: TRBD2
clone size: few
V gene: TRBV20-1
J gene: TRBJ2-3
CDR3 protein: CSAGQTSRPSDTQYF
CDR3 DNA: TGCAGTGCTGGCCAGACTAGCAGACCTTCAGATACGCAGTATTTT

D gene: .
clone size: few
V gene: TRBV2
J gene: TRBJ1-1
CDR3 protein: CASSSGAGTEAFF
CDR3 DNA: TGTGCCAGCAGCTCAGGGGCTGGCACTGAAGCTTTCTTT

D gene: .
clone size: .
V gene: TRBV20-1
J gene: TRBJ2-5
CDR3 protein: CSARDPRADQETQYF
CDR3 DNA: TGCAGTGCTAGAGATCCCAGGGCGGACCAAGAGACCCAGTACTTC

D gene: TRBD1
clone size: .
V gene: TRBV2
J gene: TRBJ1-1
CDR3 protein: CASKRQGVDTEAFF
CDR3 DNA: TGTGCCAGCAAGCGACAGGGGGTGGACACTGAAGCTTTCTTT

D gene: .
clone size: .
V gene: TRBV20-1
J gene: TRBJ2-3
CDR3 protein: CSASGPDTQYF
CDR3 DNA: TGCAGTGCTAGCGGACCAGATACGCAGTATTTT

D gene: .
clone size: .
V gene: TRBV19
J gene: TRBJ2-7
CDR3 protein: CASRSRGTYEQYF
CDR3 DNA: TGTGCCAGTCGGAGCAGGGGTACCTACGAGCAGTACTTC

D gene: TRBD2
clone size: .
V gene: TRBV20-1
J gene: TRBJ2-5
CDR3 protein: CSASGLAVEYQETQYF
CDR3 DNA: TGCAGTGCTAGCGGTCTAGCGGTAGAGTACCAAGAGACCCAGTACTTC

D gene: TRBD2
clone size: .
V gene: TRBV19
J gene: TRBJ2-5
CDR3 protein: CASSRGTSGGPRETQYF
CDR3 DNA: TGTGCCAGTAGTAGGGGGACTAGCGGGGGACCGCGAGAGACCCAGTACTTC

D gene: .
clone size: .
V gene: TRBV7-2
J gene: TRBJ2-4
CDR3 protein: CASSLDWNQNIQYF
CDR3 DNA: TGTGCCAGCAGCTTAGACTGGAACCAAAACATTCAGTACTTC

D gene: .
clone size: .
V gene: TRBV24-1
J gene: TRBJ2-3
CDR3 protein: CATQTRESTDTQYF
CDR3 DNA: TGTGCCACTCAAACTAGAGAAAGCACAGATACGCAGTATTTT

D gene: .
clone size: .
V gene: TRBV7-9
J gene: TRBJ2-5
CDR3 protein: CASSPRQYQETQYF
CDR3 DNA: TGTGCCAGCAGCCCTCGACAGTACCAAGAGACCCAGTACTTC

D gene: .
clone size: .
V gene: TRBV7-2
J gene: TRBJ1-1
CDR3 protein: CASSLTGLRTEAFF
CDR3 DNA: TGTGCCAGCAGCTTAACTGGGCTGCGCACTGAAGCTTTCTTT

D gene: TRBD2
clone size: .
V gene: TRBV6-4
J gene: TRBJ2-3
CDR3 protein: CASSHDPLAGRPDTQYF
CDR3 DNA: TGTGCCAGCAGCCACGATCCACTAGCGGGACGACCAGATACGCAGTATTTT

D gene: TRBD2
clone size: .
V gene: TRBV20-1
J gene: TRBJ2-1
CDR3 protein: CSAISGTNNNEQFF
CDR3 DNA: TGCAGTGCCATCTCCGGGACTAACAACAATGAGCAGTTCTTC

D gene: TRBD2
clone size: .
V gene: TRBV11-2
J gene: TRBJ2-3
CDR3 protein: CASSSLVAAGGQDTQYF
CDR3 DNA: TGTGCCAGCAGCTCATTAGTAGCAGCGGGGGGGCAAGATACGCAGTATTTT

D gene: TRBD2
clone size: few
V gene: TRBV4-2
J gene: TRBJ2-5
CDR3 protein: CASSQPGLAEETQYF
CDR3 DNA: TGTGCCAGCAGCCAACCTGGACTAGCGGAAGAGACCCAGTACTTC

D gene: TRBD1
clone size: .
V gene: TRBV7-2
J gene: TRBJ1-2
CDR3 protein: CASSLDLGQGISYGYTF
CDR3 DNA: TGTGCCAGCAGCTTAGATTTGGGACAGGGGATTTCGTATGGCTACACCTTC

D gene: TRBD2
clone size: once
V gene: TRBV5-1
J gene: TRBJ2-7
CDR3 protein: CASRPLALAGAVQYF
CDR3 DNA: TGCGCCAGCAGGCCGCTCGCACTAGCGGGTGCAGTGCAGTACTTC

D gene: TRBD1
clone size: .
V gene: TRBV7-9
J gene: TRBJ2-6
CDR3 protein: CASSQSRDRAGANVLTF
CDR3 DNA: TGTGCCAGCAGCCAGTCCCGGGACAGGGCTGGGGCCAACGTCCTGACTTTC

D gene: TRBD2
clone size: .
V gene: TRBV7-2
J gene: TRBJ2-5
CDR3 protein: CASRGGGRETQYF
CDR3 DNA: TGTGCCAGCAGGGGGGGGGGGAGGGAGACCCAGTACTTC

D gene: TRBD2
clone size: .
V gene: TRBV2
J gene: TRBJ2-5
CDR3 protein: CASGVHGTSGRAVGGETQYF
CDR3 DNA: TGTGCCAGCGGGGTGCACGGGACTAGCGGGAGGGCCGTGGGTGGAGAGACCCAGTACTTC

D gene: TRBD1
clone size: .
V gene: TRBV10-3
J gene: TRBJ1-2
CDR3 protein: CAISEPGQGIYGYTF
CDR3 DNA: TGTGCCATCAGTGAGCCGGGACAGGGAATCTATGGCTACACCTTC